This T cell receptor (beta chain) appears in the sequencing data of a study of CD8 T cell repertoires and HIV-1 epitope variants. This clone showed up just once. Its antigen is unidentified. Sequencing used immunoSEQ multiplex PCR; TCRdb keeps in-frame clones, though not all of them. This table holds several thousand clones, 66% found once. The V gene's germline CDR1 is SGHRS and CDR2 YFSETQ. The CDR3 consists of 17 residues. V shed 8 bases and J 2 bases; nucleotides not matched to a gene: 15. Sample: cultured CD8+ T cells derived from PBMCs. The source is a male donor with HIV. The chain couples TRBV5-1 to TRBJ2-3, with 9 bases aligning to TRBD1. This chain's CDR3 is CASTPGGGTGYTDTQYF. CDR3 coding DNA: TGCGCCAGTACCCCGGGGGGCGGGACAGGGTACACAGATACGCAGTATTTT. The variable domain in full, completed from reference TRBV5-1 and TRBJ2-3, reads KAGVTQTPRYLIKTRGQQVTLSCSPISGHRSVSWYQQTPGQGLQFLFEYFSETQRNKGNFPGRFSGRQFSNSRSEMNVSTLELGDSALYLCASTPGGGTGYTDTQYFGPGTRLTVL.